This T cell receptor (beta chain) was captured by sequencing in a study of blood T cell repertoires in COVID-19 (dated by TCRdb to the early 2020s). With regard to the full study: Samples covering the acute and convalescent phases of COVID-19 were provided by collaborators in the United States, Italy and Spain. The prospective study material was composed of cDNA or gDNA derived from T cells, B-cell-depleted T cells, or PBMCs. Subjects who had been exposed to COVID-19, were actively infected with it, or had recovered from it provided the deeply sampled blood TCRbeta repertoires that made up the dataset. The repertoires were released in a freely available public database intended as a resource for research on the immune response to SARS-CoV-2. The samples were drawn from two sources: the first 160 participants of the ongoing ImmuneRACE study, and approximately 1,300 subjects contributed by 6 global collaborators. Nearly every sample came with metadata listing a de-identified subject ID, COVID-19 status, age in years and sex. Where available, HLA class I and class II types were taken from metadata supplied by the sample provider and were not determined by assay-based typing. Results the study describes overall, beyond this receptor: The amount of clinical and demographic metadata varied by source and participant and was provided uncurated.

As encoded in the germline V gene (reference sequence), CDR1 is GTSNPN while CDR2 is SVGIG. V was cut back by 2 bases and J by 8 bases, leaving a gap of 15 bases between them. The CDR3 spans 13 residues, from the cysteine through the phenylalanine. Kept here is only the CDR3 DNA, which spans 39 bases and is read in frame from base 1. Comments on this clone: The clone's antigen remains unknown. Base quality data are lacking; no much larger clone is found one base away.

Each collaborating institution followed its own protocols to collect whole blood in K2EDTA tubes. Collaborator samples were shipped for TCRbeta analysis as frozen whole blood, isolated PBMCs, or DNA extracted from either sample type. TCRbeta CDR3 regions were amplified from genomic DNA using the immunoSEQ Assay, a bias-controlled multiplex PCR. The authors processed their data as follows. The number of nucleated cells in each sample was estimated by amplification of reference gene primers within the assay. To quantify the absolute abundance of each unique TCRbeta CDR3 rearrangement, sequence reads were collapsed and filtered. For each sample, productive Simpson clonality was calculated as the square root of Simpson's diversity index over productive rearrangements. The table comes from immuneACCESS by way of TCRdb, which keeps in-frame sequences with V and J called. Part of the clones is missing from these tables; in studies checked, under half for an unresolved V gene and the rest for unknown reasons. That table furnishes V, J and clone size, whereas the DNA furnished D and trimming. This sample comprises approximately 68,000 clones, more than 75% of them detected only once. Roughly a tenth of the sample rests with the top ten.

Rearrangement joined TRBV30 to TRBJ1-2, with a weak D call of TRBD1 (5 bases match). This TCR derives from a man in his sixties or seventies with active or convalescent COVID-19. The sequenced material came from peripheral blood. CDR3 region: CAWSKSGWWGYTF. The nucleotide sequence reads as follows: TGTGCCTGGAGTAAATCAGGGTGGTGGGGCTACACCTTC. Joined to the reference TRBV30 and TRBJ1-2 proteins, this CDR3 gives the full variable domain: SQTIHQWPATLVQPVGSPLSLECTVEGTSNPNLYWYRQAAGRGLQLLFYSVGIGQISSEVPQNLSASRPQDRQFILSSKKLLLSDSGFYLCAWSKSGWWGYTFGSGTRLTVV.